The TCR beta chain described here comes from a study of spatial heterogeneity in lung cancer. As for the study in general: PBMC samples from follow-up, where available, were sequenced a median of roughly two years after resection.

TCR cDNA molecules each carried a unique molecular identifier. One entry per CDR3 protein, called by TCRdb with MiXCR from the 5' RACE reads. Of 100,000 to 120,000 distinct CDR3 sequences in the sample, less than 14% were seen once. The length of the CDR3 is 17 residues. The V and J ends lost 9 bases and 0 bases, in that order; junction bases with no gene match: 10. Germline CDR1 is LNHDA and CDR2 is SQIVND (reference sequence). Time point reported: blood at routine non-recurrence follow-up after resection. Source: PBMCs, taken at follow-up. This sequence joins TRBV19 and TRBJ2-6; 8 bases map to TRBD1. This clonotype was obtained from a female donor with early-stage non-small cell lung cancer. CDR3 nucleotide sequence: TGTGCCAGCAGTCCCGGGACAGGAGTCTCTGGGGCCAACGTCCTGACTTTC. Its protein product is CASSPGTGVSGANVLTF. Supplemented by reference TRBV19 and TRBJ2-6, the full variable domain reads DGGITQSPKYLFRKEGQNVTLSCEQNLNHDAMYWYRQDPGQGLRLIYYSQIVNDFQKGDIAEGYSVSREKKESFPLTVTSAQKNPTAFYLCASSPGTGVSGANVLTFGAGSRLTVL.